One T cell receptor (beta chain) is described in this entry. Its ends do not fully match the called genes, so a read error is possible. This sample is part of a study of blood T cell repertoires in COVID-19. Study overall: Donors in the United States, Italy and Spain gave samples during acute or convalescent COVID-19. Sample material is recorded as cDNA or gDNA derived from T cells, B-cell-depleted T cells, or PBMCs.

Per the original data handling: It was from reference gene primer amplification that nucleated cell counts were estimated. The method was immunoSEQ multiplex PCR; TCRdb's version includes in-frame clones alone and lacks a portion of them. V, J and clone size reflect that table, while D and trimming were determined from the DNA. The sample consists of approximately 74,000 clones, approximately 75% of them appearing once. Specimen: peripheral blood. The source is a human donor in a cohort sampled during active COVID-19.

CDR3 in DNA: TGTGCCAGCAGTATATCACCCGGACAGCTCTACGAGCAGTACTTC. Translated: CASSISPGQLYEQYF. J is TRBJ2-7 and V is TRBV27; tentative D call: TRBD1 (6 bases). The CDR3 loop spans 15 amino acids. Germline CDR1 is MNHEY and CDR2 is SMNVEV (reference sequence).